This entry lists 30 T cell receptor beta chains sequenced from one sample in a study of blood T cell repertoires in COVID-19. TCRdb's copy holds only in-frame clones and misses some; the assay was immunoSEQ multiplex PCR. The sample lists almost 250,000 clones, around nine tenths occurring once. Source material: peripheral blood. The origin of the receptors is a woman in her fifties or sixties who had recovered from COVID-19.

The chain links TRBV7-2 to TRBJ2-6; TRBD2 matches at 8 bases. The J segment lost 0 bases and the V segment lost 5 bases, leaving 9 bases of the junction unmatched. The CDR3 is 18 amino acids. The germline CDR1 and CDR2 sequences are SGHTA and FQGNSA. CDR3 loop: CASSTHSGANSGANVLTF. The CDR3 DNA reads TGTGCCAGCAGCACCCATAGCGGGGCCAACTCTGGGGCCAACGTCCTGACTTTC.

The rearrangement uses TRBV4-1 and TRBJ1-2, with 10 bases that match TRBD1. The CDR3 is 15 residues long. CDR1 and CDR2 from the germline V gene are MGHRA and YSYEKL. V dropped 0 bases and J dropped 8; count of bases not matched to a gene: 6. The CDR3, as DNA: TGCGCCAGCAGCCAAGAGGGGGGACAGGGGCGCGGCTACACCTTC. This translates into CASSQEGGQGRGYTF.

The V gene is TRBV19, the J gene TRBJ1-6, with TRBD1 as a possible D gene (6 bases). The germline CDR1 and CDR2 sequences are LNHDA and SQIVND (reference sequence). This CDR3 spans 16 amino acids. Trimming took off 7 bases at V and 7 bases at J, with 20 bases between the two ends. CDR3 loop: CASKPRTAQKNSPLHF. The CDR3 nucleotides are TGTGCCAGTAAACCCCGGACAGCCCAGAAGAATTCACCCCTCCACTTT.

The chain couples TRBV7-2 to TRBJ2-1, with D uncertain. The germline CDR1 and CDR2 sequences are SGHTA and FQGNSA. The CDR3 runs to 14 residues. Trimming took off 1 base at V and 4 bases at J, with 8 bases between the two ends. Here the CDR3 DNA reads TGTGCCAGCAGCTTAGAACAGATATACAATGAGCAGTTCTTC. Amino acid sequence: CASSLEQIYNEQFF. The variable domain in full, completed from reference TRBV7-2 and TRBJ2-1, reads GAGVSQSPSNKVTEKGKDVELRCDPISGHTALYWYRQSLGQGLEFLIYFQGNSAPDKSGLPSDRFSAERTGGSVSTLTIQRTQQEDSAVYLCASSLEQIYNEQFFGPGTRLTVL.

The chain employs TRBV6-6 and TRBJ2-7; 9 bases align to TRBD2. V lost 8 bases, J lost 6 bases, and 2 bases stayed unmatched. Germline CDR1 MNHNY, CDR2 SVGAGI (reference sequence). This CDR3 region has 11 residues. CDR3 in DNA: TGTGCCAGCGCGGGGGGGGGCGAGCAGTACTTC. Its translation: CASAGGGEQYF.

V usage is TRBV2 and J usage is TRBJ2-3; 12 nucleotides line up with TRBD2. Trimming removed 5 bases from V and 4 bases from J; junction bases left unmatched: 10. The CDR3 is made up of 17 amino acids. Germline V lookup: CDR1 SNHLY, CDR2 FYNNEI. The CDR3 coding sequence is TGTGCCAGCAGTATACCTTCTAGCGGGGGGGCCGCAGATACGCAGTATTTT. Amino acids: CASSIPSSGGAADTQYF.

This clone was counted many times. The CDR3 here is CARVYRGYEQYF. DNA of the CDR3: TGCGCCAGGGTTTACAGGGGTTACGAGCAGTACTTC. The V call is TRBV4-1, the J call TRBJ2-7; 7 bases are shared with TRBD1. Germline trimming cut 9 bases from V and 4 bases from J; bases unmatched to any gene: 6. CDR1 and CDR2 from the germline V gene are MGHRA and YSYEKL. This CDR3 is 12 amino acids long.

This clone was seen once. This chain joins TRBV5-6 and TRBJ2-3, with D possibly matching TRBD2 (6 bases). Germline lookup yields CDR1 SGHDT and CDR2 YYEEEE. There are 14 residues in the CDR3. V shed 5 bases and J shed 4 bases, with 14 bases lying between them. The CDR3 sequence is CASRRDLGADTQYF. CDR3 in DNA: TGTGCCAGCAGGCGGGACCTCGGCGCAGATACGCAGTATTTT.

The rearrangement uses TRBV5-1 and TRBJ2-5; 10 bases match TRBD2. J gave up 1 base and V 0 bases, and 3 bases lay outside the gene matches. The CDR3 consists of 16 residues. Germline values: CDR1 SGHRS, CDR2 YFSETQ. CDR3 sequence reads: CASSLAASGGQETQYF. CDR3 DNA: TGCGCCAGCAGCTTGGCGGCTAGCGGGGGCCAAGAGACCCAGTACTTC.

The rearrangement links TRBV19 to TRBJ1-4; 7 bases map to TRBD1. Germline V lookup: CDR1 LNHDA, CDR2 SQIVND (reference sequence). The trim removed 7 bases at V and 0 bases at J, leaving 5 bases unmatched. This CDR3 is built from 15 residues. CDR3 bases: TGTGCCAGTAAGGACAGGCATTCAACTAATGAAAAACTGTTTTTT. Residues: CASKDRHSTNEKLFF.

This chain links TRBV23-1 with TRBJ2-2; 9 bases match TRBD1. TRBV23-1 is annotated as an ORF whose role is uncertain. J was trimmed by 4 bases and V by 2 bases; bases with no gene match: 8. The CDR3 is made up of 17 amino acids. The CDR3 sequence: CASSQRDRESGTGELFF. In DNA, the CDR3 is TGCGCCAGCAGTCAAAGGGACAGGGAATCGGGCACCGGGGAGCTGTTTTTT.

The V and J genes are TRBV7-3 and TRBJ2-7; D is possibly TRBD2 (5 bases). Germline V CDR1 and CDR2: SGHTA, FQGTGA. The CDR3 covers 15 residues. Trimming pared 2 bases from V and 1 base from J, leaving 12 bases between. The CDR3 DNA sequence: TGTGCCAGCAGCTTATCGTCGGCGGGTTCCTACGAGCAGTACTTC. Translated: CASSLSSAGSYEQYF.

The rearrangement joins TRBV6-5 to TRBJ1-4; D is unclear. In germline, CDR1 is MNHEY, CDR2 SVGAGI. This CDR3 comprises 12 residues. V was pared by 8 bases and J by 5 bases, with 9 bases between. In nucleotides, the CDR3 is TGTGCCAGCGGCCAGCGGAATGAAAAACTGTTTTTT. Translation gives CASGQRNEKLFF.

CDR3 amino acids: CASSSPRLAGGLNEQFF. The CDR3 DNA reads TGTGCCAGCAGTAGCCCCCGACTAGCGGGGGGCCTCAATGAGCAGTTCTTC. The V gene is TRBV7-2, the J gene TRBJ2-1, with 13 bases lining up with TRBD2. The CDR3 totals 17 residues. V was clipped by 6 bases and J by 6 bases; unmatched bases: 11. Germline CDR1 SGHTA, CDR2 FQGNSA. Full variable domain (remainder filled in from reference TRBV7-2 and TRBJ2-1): GAGVSQSPSNKVTEKGKDVELRCDPISGHTALYWYRQSLGQGLEFLIYFQGNSAPDKSGLPSDRFSAERTGGSVSTLTIQRTQQEDSAVYLCASSSPRLAGGLNEQFFGPGTRLTVL.

This rearrangement joins TRBV14 to TRBJ2-2; D unresolved. The CDR3 is 12 amino acids. The germline CDR1 and CDR2 sequences are SGHDN and FVKESK. Trimming removed 5 bases at V and 3 bases at J, with 4 bases between. The CDR3 DNA reads TGTGCCAGCAGCTTCTACACCGGGGAGCTGTTTTTT. Protein product: CASSFYTGELFF.

V usage is TRBV4-3 and J usage is TRBJ2-5; TRBD2 agrees at 7 bases. The CDR3 loop spans 14 amino acids. V was pared by 5 bases and J by 4 bases, with 7 bases of the junction left unmatched. Germline-derived CDR1 and CDR2 are LGHNA and YSLEER. The CDR3 spells CASSARGVGETQYF. CDR3 coding DNA: TGCGCCAGCAGCGCCCGGGGGGTCGGAGAGACCCAGTACTTC.

This clone has more than one count but fewer than ten. The gene calls are TRBV11-2 and TRBJ1-5; 9 bases fit TRBD1. CDR1 SGHAT and CDR2 FQNNGV come from the germline V gene. CDR3 length: 15 residues. J gave up 5 bases and V 0 bases, and 2 bases lay outside the gene matches. The CDR3 nucleotides are TGTGCCAGCAGCTTAGAGGGACAGGGCTATCAGCCCCAGCATTTT. Encoded protein: CASSLEGQGYQPQHF.

This chain's CDR3 is CASSTPPGFNQPQHF. The CDR3 DNA follows: TGTGCCAGTAGTACCCCCCCGGGGTTCAATCAGCCCCAGCATTTT. This chain uses TRBV19 with TRBJ1-5, with D unclear. V lost 4 bases, J lost 3 bases, and 13 bases lay in between. Germline loops: CDR1 LNHDA, CDR2 SQIVND (reference sequence). CDR3 length equals 15 residues.

This clone was counted a single time. The CDR3 is CASSLGGGGRDTQYF. For the CDR3, the DNA is TGTGCCAGCAGCTTAGGGGGCGGGGGGCGAGATACGCAGTATTTT. The chain has TRBV11-2 and TRBJ2-3, with 8 nucleotides matching TRBD2. The V and J ends lost 1 base and 5 bases, in that order; junction bases with no gene match: 5. Per germline, CDR1 SGHAT and CDR2 FQNNGV. The CDR3 length is 15 residues.

The J gene is TRBJ1-1, the V gene TRBV4-1, with a tentative D call TRBD1 (6 bases). CDR1 and CDR2 (germline): MGHRA, YSYEKL. The V end lost 8 bases, the J end lost 2 bases, and 15 bases lay between the germline ends. This CDR3 has 14 residues. The CDR3 nucleotides are TGCGCCAGCGCCAAGGACAGATATAACACTGAAGCTTTCTTT. It translates to CASAKDRYNTEAFF.

V is TRBV6-5 and J is TRBJ2-1; possibly TRBD2 for D (6 bases). The CDR3 is 13 amino acids. Germline-derived CDR1 and CDR2 are MNHEY and SVGAGI. V was clipped by 6 bases and J by 5 bases, with 11 bases between them. For the CDR3, the DNA is TGTGCCAGCAGGCGGGGCCTGAACAATGAGCAGTTCTTC. Translating it yields CASRRGLNNEQFF.

V gene TRBV28 combines with J gene TRBJ1-2; tentative D call: TRBD1 (5 bases). V was cut by 8 bases and J by 2 bases, with 12 bases left in between. The V gene's germline CDR1 is MDHEN and CDR2 SYDVKM. This CDR3 is 13 amino acids long. CDR3 residues: CASFSTDNYGYTF. In DNA, the CDR3 is TGTGCCAGCTTCTCGACAGACAACTATGGCTACACCTTC.

DNA for the CDR3: TGCGCCAGCAGCTTGGAGGGGGTCCGCGAGCAGTACTTC. Translated, it gives CASSLEGVREQYF. The gene calls are TRBV5-1 and TRBJ2-7; a possible D gene is TRBD1 (6 bases). This CDR3 is 13 amino acids long. CDR1 SGHRS and CDR2 YFSETQ come from the germline V gene. V was trimmed by 0 bases and J by 6 bases, leaving 10 bases between them. Together with reference TRBV5-1 and TRBJ2-7, the CDR3 gives the full variable domain: KAGVTQTPRYLIKTRGQQVTLSCSPISGHRSVSWYQQTPGQGLQFLFEYFSETQRNKGNFPGRFSGRQFSNSRSEMNVSTLELGDSALYLCASSLEGVREQYFGPGTRLTVT.

The chain joins TRBV11-2 to TRBJ1-4; D perhaps matches TRBD1 (5 bases). The CDR3 length is 14 residues. Germline V gives CDR1 SGHAT, CDR2 FQNNGV. V was shortened by 3 bases and J by 7 bases, with 12 bases between the two germline ends. CDR3 sequence (DNA): TGTGCCAGCAGCTTGGGAGGACAAAGTGAAAAACTGTTTTTT. Translating it yields CASSLGGQSEKLFF.

The rearrangement joins TRBV6-1 to TRBJ1-5, with 9 bases that match TRBD1. Trimming took 4 bases from V and 6 from J; bases not matched to a gene: 10. This CDR3 region has 16 residues. Germline V gene lookup returns CDR1 MNHNS and CDR2 SASEGT. CDR3: CASSVSQNRGLQPQHF. Here the CDR3 DNA reads TGTGCCAGCAGTGTGTCACAAAACAGGGGGCTTCAGCCCCAGCATTTT.

Of note for this clone: One end of the junction fails to match germline, which may point to a read error. The genes are TRBV7-2 and TRBJ2-5; perhaps TRBD2 as D (7 bases). The CDR3 spans 15 residues. Germline V gene lookup returns CDR1 SGHTA and CDR2 FQGNSA. This CDR3 reads CASSERGGGLENQYF. Written as DNA, the CDR3 is TGTGCCAGCAGCGAACGAGGGGGGGGCTTGGAGAACCAGTACTTC.

The V call is TRBV3-1 (or the pseudogene TRBV3-2), the J call TRBJ2-3; D may be TRBD2 (6 bases). CDR1 is LGHDT and CDR2 is YNNKEL in the germline V gene (reference sequence). The CDR3 runs 12 residues. The germline V and J ends were trimmed by 4 bases and 10 bases, with 12 bases remaining between them. The CDR3: CASSLRPGAQYF. In DNA, the CDR3 is TGTGCCAGCAGCCTACGCCCGGGGGCGCAGTATTTT.

The V gene is TRBV5-5, the J gene TRBJ2-2; 8 nucleotides align to TRBD1. The CDR3 is made up of 15 amino acids. The trim removed 4 bases at V and 0 bases at J, leaving 2 bases unmatched. CDR1 and CDR2 from the germline V gene are SGHKS and YYEKEE (reference sequence). The CDR3 loop reads CASSRDRTNTGELFF. The CDR3 coding sequence is TGTGCCAGCAGCCGGGACAGGACGAACACCGGGGAGCTGTTTTTT.

The gene calls are TRBV29-1 and TRBJ2-2; D is possibly TRBD2 (5 bases). CDR1 is SQVTM and CDR2 is ANQGSEA in the germline V gene. Trimming left V 2 bases short and J 6 bases short, with 10 bases between. The CDR3 length is 13 residues. CDR3 sequence reads: CSVEWRHPGELFF. The CDR3 DNA reads as TGCAGCGTTGAATGGAGGCATCCCGGGGAGCTGTTTTTT.

V usage is TRBV4-1 and J usage is TRBJ1-5; 10 bases are shared with TRBD1. J gave up 7 bases and V 3 bases, and 9 bases lay outside the gene matches. Germline V gene lookup returns CDR1 MGHRA and CDR2 YSYEKL. This CDR3 spans 16 amino acids. CDR3 residues: CASSHLGRDRGQPQHF. CDR3 DNA: TGCGCCAGCAGCCATTTGGGGCGGGACAGGGGACAGCCCCAGCATTTT.